This record looks at one T cell receptor (beta chain) sequence and its context. No cognate antigen has been identified for it. Nothing much larger sits one base from this clone, and base qualities are not available. RNA was extracted using the RNeasy kit, and about 0.5 to 1 ug of the RNA was reverse transcribed with random hexamers. The immunoSEQ multiplex PCR assay, covering 54 Vbeta and 13 Jbeta segments, was used to amplify TCR beta CDR3 regions. To correct PCR amplification bias, a synthetic template baseline was used for both primer optimization and computational correction. As for the authors' bioinformatics: Reads were annotated to V, D and J genes per IMGT and analyzed with immunoSEQ Analyzer, keeping only productive sequences. To calculate clonality, Shannon entropy was normalized by log2 of the number of productive unique sequences and then subtracted from one. For each patient and control, public and private clones were evaluated among the 100 most prevalent clones. Clones were defined as Susac-specific when absent from the healthy and MS cohorts, from roughly 1,000 published viral clones and from other ImmuneACCESS disease sequences. TCRdb trimmed public reads at Q25 via fastp, called clones via MiXCR and kept in-frame beta chains. Merged by CDR3 protein, the rows form single entries marked with the most common genes and DNA. The V and J calls were determined by TCRdb, not by the authors. Counted in this sample were roughly 200,000 distinct CDR3 sequences; 85% to 95% of them appeared once. 0.1% to 0.12% of the sample is taken by the ten largest.

This sample is part of a study of CD8 T cells in Susac syndrome (dated by TCRdb to the late 2010s). For context, the study as a whole: Of the Susac syndrome patients who were sequenced, six had clinically active disease and roughly 8 were in clinical remission. Repertoire sequencing was used to test whether CD8+ T cell activation and differentiation in Susac syndrome was antigen driven. At blood withdrawal, Susac syndrome patients were therapy-naive, treated with corticosteroids (with IVIg additionally given to some), or treated with IVIg alone.

V is cut back by 4 bases and J by 3 bases, with 5 bases in the junction unmatched. Reading from cysteine to phenylalanine, the CDR3 counts 15 amino acids. Only the CDR3 portion is preserved as DNA: 45 bases, with reading frame beginning at the first base. CDR1 and CDR2 are drawn from the germline V gene (reference sequence): SEHNR, FQNEAQ. The full study reports these points: The number of individuals in the TCR sequencing and HLA analysis was acknowledged as relatively small. No clonal expansion was detected in the CD4+ T cell repertoire of Susac syndrome patients.

Peripheral blood CD8+ and CD4+ T cells from healthy donors, Susac syndrome patients and multiple sclerosis patients were profiled using high-throughput TCR beta sequencing. Susac syndrome patients met recently defined diagnostic criteria for definite or probable disease. Bulk CD8+ and CD4+ T cells were purified by magnetic negative isolation, while CD8+ TEMRA cells were enriched using FACS. Blood was drawn into EDTA tubes, processed within 24 hours, and PBMCs were isolated by density gradient centrifugation. PBMCs destined for TCR sequencing were cryopreserved in liquid nitrogen and later thawed in a 37 °C water bath. A purity of at least 90% was achieved for sorted or isolated CD4+, CD8+ and CD8+ TEMRA cells.

The chain couples TRBV7-9 to TRBJ2-7; 11 bases in between match TRBD1. Sequenced material: CD4+ T cells from PBMCs. This receptor was identified in a human donor with Susac syndrome. Read as DNA, the sequence is TGTGCCAGCAGCTCAGTGGGACAGGGGGTCTACGAGCAGTACTTC. Its translation reads: CASSSVGQGVYEQYF.